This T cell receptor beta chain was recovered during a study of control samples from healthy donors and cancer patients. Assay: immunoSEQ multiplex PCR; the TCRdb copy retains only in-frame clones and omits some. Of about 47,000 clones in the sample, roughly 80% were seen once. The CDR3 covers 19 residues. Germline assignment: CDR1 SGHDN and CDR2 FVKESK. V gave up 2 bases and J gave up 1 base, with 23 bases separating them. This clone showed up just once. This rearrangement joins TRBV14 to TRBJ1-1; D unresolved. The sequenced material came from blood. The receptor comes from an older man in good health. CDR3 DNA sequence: TGTGCCAGCAGCCAAACCCGGGGTCAGACCTCAACGTCGAACACTGAAGCTTTCTTT. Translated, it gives CASSQTRGQTSTSNTEAFF.